These 13 T cell receptor beta chains share one sample of origin, sequenced in a study of a mutant IDH1 vaccine in newly diagnosed glioma. The table came from immunoSEQ multiplex PCR; TCRdb's copy has only in-frame clones and leaves some out. This sample carries 84,000 or so clones, approximately 78% of them seen once, and the ten largest clones take around 5%. The time point was: week 47, end of study. The content of each vaccine dose was 300 ug of mutant IDH1 20-mer peptide, and topical imiquimod accompanied it. For these receptors, no antigen is known. Source: PBMCs, taken from a glioma patient whose treatment included an IDH1 peptide vaccine. Receptors originate from a man in his forties with glioma.

The chain is built from TRBV30 and TRBJ2-7; 14 bases are a match to TRBD2. Germline assignment: CDR1 GTSNPN and CDR2 SVGIG (reference sequence). CDR3 length equals 15 residues. The J segment lost 3 bases and the V segment lost 4 bases, leaving 5 bases of the junction unmatched. The CDR3 sequence is CAWNKGLAGDYEQYF. Here the CDR3 DNA reads TGTGCCTGGAATAAGGGACTAGCGGGGGACTACGAGCAGTACTTC.

CDR3 sequence: CASSARGTGGSPLHF. The CDR3 DNA is TGTGCCAGCAGCGCCCGCGGGACAGGGGGATCACCCCTCCACTTT. The genes are TRBV7-2 and TRBJ1-6; 11 nucleotides match TRBD1. Germline CDR1 and CDR2: SGHTA and FQGNSA. J lost 10 bases, V lost 5 bases, and 7 bases had no gene match. The length of the CDR3 is 15 residues.

The chain joins TRBV10-3 to TRBJ1-5, with 10 nucleotides matching TRBD1. This CDR3 region has 19 residues. J gave up 0 bases and V 4 bases, and 12 bases lay outside the gene matches. Germline lookup yields CDR1 ENHRY and CDR2 SYGVKD. The CDR3 DNA reads as TGTGCCATCAGTGCTACGGGACAGGGGAAAGGGGATAGCAATCAGCCCCAGCATTTT. Translation: CAISATGQGKGDSNQPQHF.

The chain couples TRBV23-1 to TRBJ2-5; D assignment may be TRBD1 or TRBD2 (5 bases each). TRBV23-1 is an open reading frame, and its role is uncertain. CDR3 length equals 15 residues. The V end was cut by 2 bases, the J end by 4 bases, with 14 bases between. CDR3 nucleotide sequence: TGCGCCAGCAGTCAAATGGGACCCAGAGGAGAGACCCAGTACTTC. This codes for CASSQMGPRGETQYF.

The genes are TRBV7-2 and TRBJ2-1; D is unresolved. V was clipped by 1 base and J by 7 bases, with 5 bases between them. The germline V gene has CDR1 SGHTA and CDR2 FQGNSA. This CDR3 is 12 amino acids long. As DNA, the CDR3 is TGTGCCAGCAGCTTAGAGGGTAATGAGCAGTTCTTC. Its protein is CASSLEGNEQFF. The whole variable domain, remainder taken from reference TRBV7-2 and TRBJ2-1, is GAGVSQSPSNKVTEKGKDVELRCDPISGHTALYWYRQSLGQGLEFLIYFQGNSAPDKSGLPSDRFSAERTGGSVSTLTIQRTQQEDSAVYLCASSLEGNEQFFGPGTRLTVL.

The chain uses TRBV18 and TRBJ2-5, with 9 nucleotides matching TRBD1. Germline CDR1 and CDR2: KGHSH and LQKENI. V gave up 4 bases and J gave up 5 bases; unmatched junction bases: 11. This CDR3 is 16 amino acids long. In DNA form, the CDR3 reads TGTGCCAGCTCACGAACCGCCGGGACAGGGCACGAGACCCAGTACTTC. This codes for CASSRTAGTGHETQYF. The full variable domain, completed using reference TRBV18 and TRBJ2-5, is NAGVMQNPRHLVRRRGQEARLRCSPMKGHSHVYWYRQLPEEGLKFMVYLQKENIIDESGMPKERFSAEFPKEGPSILRIQQVVRGDSAAYFCASSRTAGTGHETQYFGPGTRLLVL.

This sequence joins TRBV5-5 and TRBJ1-2; the D gene is possibly TRBD1 (6 bases). Germline assignment: CDR1 SGHKS and CDR2 YYEKEE (reference sequence). The CDR3 loop spans 14 amino acids. Trimming stripped 2 bases from V and 7 bases from J, with 15 bases between. In nucleotides, the CDR3 is TGTGCCAGCAGCTTACCGACCGGGACATCTGGCTACACCTTC. Protein: CASSLPTGTSGYTF.

The chain combines TRBV27 with TRBJ2-2; D not certain. The V end was cut by 5 bases, the J end by 2 bases, with 3 bases between. CDR1 is MNHEY and CDR2 is SMNVEV in the germline V gene (reference sequence). The CDR3 covers 12 residues. CDR3 amino acids: CASSHNTGELFF. The DNA of the CDR3 is TGTGCCAGCAGTCACAACACCGGGGAGCTGTTTTTT.

This chain joins TRBV2 and TRBJ1-5; 8 bases fit TRBD1. With V trimmed by 4 bases and J by 7 bases, 6 bases remained unmatched. This CDR3 spans 14 amino acids. CDR1 is SNHLY and CDR2 is FYNNEI in the germline V gene. The CDR3, as DNA: TGTGCCAGCAGTGTCCAGGGGGCCCCGCAGCCCCAGCATTTT. This translates into CASSVQGAPQPQHF.

The chain has TRBV5-4 and TRBJ2-3; TRBD1 agrees at 7 bases. V trimming: 4 bases; J trimming: 4 bases; junction bases outside the gene matches: 3. Germline V gives CDR1 SGHNT, CDR2 YYREEE (reference sequence). The CDR3 totals 13 residues. The CDR3 DNA reads as TGTGCCAGCAGCATGGGACAGCCAGATACGCAGTATTTT. Protein sequence: CASSMGQPDTQYF.

In its sample, this clone was seen a few times. The rearrangement uses TRBV29-1 and TRBJ1-1; 10 bases fit TRBD1. V lost 6 bases and J lost 5; bases outside the gene matches: 3. Germline CDR1 SQVTM, CDR2 ANQGSEA. This CDR3 is built from 12 residues. CDR3 sequence reads: CSVRTGGTEAFF. The CDR3, as DNA: TGCAGCGTACGGACAGGGGGAACTGAAGCTTTCTTT.

This clone was counted many times. This chain connects TRBV18 to TRBJ2-7, with TRBD1 matching over 11 bases. The V gene end was trimmed by 6 bases and the J gene end by 6 bases; junction bases not matched to a gene: 7. CDR1 is KGHSH, CDR2 LQKENI, per germline. CDR3 length: 14 residues. CDR3 amino acids: CASSSGTGGSEQYF. The CDR3 DNA reads as TGTGCCAGCTCTTCCGGGACAGGGGGTTCCGAGCAGTACTTC.

V and J are TRBV11-2 and TRBJ1-1; D is unresolved. Between the trimmed V and J ends, which lost 3 bases and 0 bases, there was a span of 5 bases. This CDR3 has 13 amino acids. Germline V gene data show CDR1 as SGHAT and CDR2 as FQNNGV. The CDR3 sequence: CASSFQVNTEAFF. The CDR3 DNA sequence: TGTGCCAGCAGCTTTCAAGTGAACACTGAAGCTTTCTTT.